This T cell receptor (beta chain) was captured in a study of beta chain features in type 1 diabetes. This clone was recorded a few times. As yet, its antigen is unknown. J lost 3 bases, V lost 3 bases, and 1 base had no gene match. The CDR3 spans 14 residues. The germline V gene has CDR1 SGHTA and CDR2 FQGNSA. Study results and limitations: Researchers report that Type 1 diabetes patients had moderately but significantly shorter TCRB CDR3s across all four CD4+ subsets.

Of the isolated RNA, all was reverse transcribed, and so the sequenced material was expressed TCRB transcripts. The table came from immunoSEQ multiplex PCR; TCRdb's copy has only in-frame clones and leaves some out. This table holds 900,000 or so clones, about 17% found once. The TCR sequence derives from a woman between 18 and 29 years old in good health. The chain links TRBV7-2 to TRBJ2-7; 11 nucleotides agree with TRBD2. Sequencing was performed on naive CD4+ T cells from blood. The CDR3 is CASSFLAGGYEQYF. In nucleotides, the CDR3 is TGTGCCAGCAGCTTTCTAGCGGGAGGCTACGAGCAGTACTTC.